These 6 T cell receptor beta chains came from one sample sequenced in a study of glioma-infiltrating T cells after dendritic cell vaccination. Noted time point: after dendritic cell vaccination, including at tumor progression/relapse. The assay was immunoSEQ multiplex PCR, and TCRdb's table has in-frame clones only and misses some. The repertoire consists of 100,000 or so clones, with approximately 80% occurring once and the leading ten covering about 5.7%. The specimen was blood, collected after dendritic cell vaccination. These receptors were taken from a human donor with glioblastoma.

This clone was detected only a few times. The chain couples TRBV4-1 to TRBJ1-2, with 8 bases lining up with TRBD1. CDR3 size: 16 residues. The V gene end was trimmed by 0 bases and the J gene end by 2 bases; junction bases not matched to a gene: 5. CDR1 MGHRA and CDR2 YSYEKL come from the germline V gene. The CDR3 loop is CASSQDLAGGNYGYTF. For the CDR3, the DNA is TGCGCCAGCAGCCAAGATCTTGCAGGGGGCAACTATGGCTACACCTTC.

J is TRBJ1-2 and V is TRBV7-3, with a weak D call TRBD1 (5 bases). This CDR3 has 13 amino acids. CDR1 and CDR2 (germline): SGHTA, FQGTGA. Between the trimmed V and J ends, which lost 2 bases and 5 bases, there was a span of 9 bases. CDR3 region: CASSLGQGYGYTF. The CDR3, as DNA: TGTGCCAGCAGCTTAGGGCAGGGTTATGGCTACACCTTC.

The rearrangement links TRBV27 to TRBJ2-1; D is perhaps TRBD2 (6 bases). The germline V gene has CDR1 MNHEY and CDR2 SMNVEV (reference sequence). With 3 bases removed from V and 8 bases from J, the gap between germline ends came to 26 bases. The CDR3 is 18 amino acids. The CDR3 nucleotides read TGTGCCAGCAGTTTCACCCCCCATGCGACTAGTTTACCGTATGAGCAGTTCTTC. Protein sequence: CASSFTPHATSLPYEQFF.

The J gene is TRBJ1-1, the V gene TRBV6-5, with unresolved D. Germline V gene lookup returns CDR1 MNHEY and CDR2 SVGAGI. Trimming removed 0 bases at V and 2 bases at J, with 7 bases between. The CDR3 loop spans 14 amino acids. The DNA for the CDR3 is TGTGCCAGCAGTTACTCTTTGACAAACACTGAAGCTTTCTTT. Protein sequence: CASSYSLTNTEAFF.

The chain uses TRBV15 and TRBJ2-7, with no clear D. The CDR3 is 15 residues long. V lost 0 bases and J lost 0, with 9 bases in between. Germline CDR1 LNHNV, CDR2 YYDKDF (reference sequence). The CDR3 protein is CATSRDFSGSYEQYF. In DNA form, the CDR3 reads TGTGCCACCAGCAGAGATTTTTCCGGCTCCTACGAGCAGTACTTC. Full variable domain (missing parts from reference TRBV15 and TRBJ2-7): DAMVIQNPRYQVTQFGKPVTLSCSQTLNHNVMYWYQQKSSQAPKLLFHYYDKDFNNEADTPDNFQSRRPNTSFCFLDIRSPGLGDTAMYLCATSRDFSGSYEQYFGPGTRLTVT.

This clone was observed a few times. The chain is built from TRBV19 and TRBJ2-1, with a tentative D call TRBD2 (6 bases). There are 15 residues in the CDR3. With 0 bases removed from V and 4 bases from J, the gap between germline ends came to 10 bases. Per germline, CDR1 LNHDA and CDR2 SQIVND (reference sequence). CDR3 in DNA: TGTGCCAGTAGTATAGAGGGGGGATTATACAATGAGCAGTTCTTC. Translated, it gives CASSIEGGLYNEQFF.